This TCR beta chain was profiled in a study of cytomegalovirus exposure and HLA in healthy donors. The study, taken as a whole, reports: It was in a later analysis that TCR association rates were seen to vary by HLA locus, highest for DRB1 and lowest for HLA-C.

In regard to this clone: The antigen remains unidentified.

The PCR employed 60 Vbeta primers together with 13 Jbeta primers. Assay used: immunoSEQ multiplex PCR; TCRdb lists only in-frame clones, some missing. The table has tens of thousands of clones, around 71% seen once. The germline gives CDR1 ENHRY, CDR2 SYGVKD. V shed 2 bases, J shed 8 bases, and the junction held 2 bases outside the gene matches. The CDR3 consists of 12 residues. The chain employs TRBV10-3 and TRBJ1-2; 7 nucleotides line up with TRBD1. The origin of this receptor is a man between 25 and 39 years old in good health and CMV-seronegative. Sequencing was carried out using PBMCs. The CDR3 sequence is CAISETGDGYTF. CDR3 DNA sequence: TGTGCCATCAGTGAGACAGGGGACGGCTACACCTTC.